These T cell receptor beta chains were read from a single sample in a study of blood T cell repertoires in COVID-19. Produced via immunoSEQ multiplex PCR; TCRdb's table is partial and in-frame only. The sample contains tens of thousands of clones, about four fifths of which appear only once. Source material: PBMCs or T cells enriched from blood (not recorded which). These receptors all come from a woman aged 40 to 50 with acute COVID-19. Each CDR3 is given with its conserved first and last residue. Each record gives: J gene, clone size, V gene, D gene, CDR3 DNA, CDR3 protein. A D gene is named only where the DNA matches it firmly. Clone size, where shown, is once, few, many, or a class for clones that have expanded.

TRBJ2-7,NA,TRBV5-8,NA,TGTGCCAGCAGAAACCGGGTAGACTACGAGCAGTACTTC,CASRNRVDYEQYF
TRBJ1-1,NA,TRBV28,TRBD1,TGTGCCACCCTTTTCCGGGACAGACAAATCGGTTTCTTT,CATLFRDRQIGFF
TRBJ2-1,NA,TRBV4-1,NA,TGCGCCAGCAGCCAAGATCGGACAGCACTGCAGTTCTTC,CASSQDRTALQFF
TRBJ1-5,NA,TRBV19,TRBD1,TGTGCCAGTAGTATTAAGGGGACAGGGACGGGTCAGCCCCAGCATTTT,CASSIKGTGTGQPQHF
TRBJ1-3,NA,TRBV18,NA,TGTGCCAGCTCACCACCTTCCGTTTTTAACACCATATATTTT,CASSPPSVFNTIYF
TRBJ2-1,NA,TRBV28,TRBD2,TGTGCCAGCAGTTTCCCGGGACTAGCGGGACCATACAATGAGCAGTTCTTC,CASSFPGLAGPYNEQFF
TRBJ2-1,NA,TRBV5-4,TRBD2,TGTGCCAGCAGCTCCGGTGGACTAGCGGGAGGGGAGACTTTAATGAGGCAGTTCTTC,CASSSGGLAGGETLMRQFF
TRBJ2-2,NA,TRBV7-9,NA,TGTGCCAGCAGCTTAGGGGCAGGGAAAACCGGGGAGCTGTTTTTT,CASSLGAGKTGELFF
TRBJ1-1,NA,TRBV16,NA,TGTGCCAGCAGCCAATCCCTTGTCACTGAAGCTTTCTTT,CASSQSLVTEAFF
TRBJ1-2,NA,TRBV5-4,NA,TGTGCCAGCAGCATCGGCTATGGCTACACCTTC,CASSIGYGYTF
TRBJ2-7,NA,TRBV12-3/TRBV12-4,TRBD1,TGTGCCAGCAGTTTAGCAGGGGGCCAGTACTTC,CASSLAGGQYF
TRBJ2-7,NA,TRBV27,TRBD1,TGTGCCAGCAGTATCACCGGGACAGGGGTGGGGGAGCAGTACTTC,CASSITGTGVGEQYF
TRBJ1-2,NA,TRBV19,NA,TGTGCCAGTAGATCTGAGAGGGCAGTTGGCTACACCTTC,CASRSERAVGYTF
TRBJ2-2,NA,TRBV19,NA,TGTGCCAGTAGTTGGCCGGGGTGGGCCGGGGAGCTGTTTTTT,CASSWPGWAGELFF
TRBJ1-5,few,TRBV27,NA,TGTGCCAGCACCCCACAGCCCCAGCATTTT,CASTPQPQHF
TRBJ2-5,NA,TRBV5-4,TRBD2,TGTGCCAGCAGCTTGGATAGCGGGAGTGGAGAGACCCAGTACTTC,CASSLDSGSGETQYF
TRBJ1-3,NA,TRBV5-1,NA,TGCGCCAGCAGCTTGCAGGGGCTCGGTGGAAACACCATATATTTT,CASSLQGLGGNTIYF
TRBJ1-6,NA,TRBV19,NA,TGTGCCAGTAGTTCTTATAATTCACCCCTCCACTTT,CASSSYNSPLHF
TRBJ1-6,NA,TRBV10-3,NA,TGTGCCATCAGTGACCTGAGTTCCTATAATTCACCCCTCCACTTT,CAISDLSSYNSPLHF
TRBJ2-5,NA,TRBV27,NA,TGTGCCAGCAGCCAGGGATGGGGGACCCAGTACTTC,CASSQGWGTQYF
TRBJ1-2,NA,TRBV15,TRBD1,TGTGCCACCAGCGGGACCGGGACAGGGGACGGCTACACCTTC,CATSGTGTGDGYTF
TRBJ1-2,NA,TRBV3-1/TRBV3-2,NA,TGTGCCAGCAGCCAAGCCTTACAGAACTATGGCTACACCTTC,CASSQALQNYGYTF
TRBJ1-2,NA,TRBV19,NA,TGTGCCAGTCAGGACAGCCACTATGGCTACACCTTC,CASQDSHYGYTF
TRBJ2-1,NA,TRBV15,TRBD2,TGTGCCACCAGCAGCAGCGGGAGATTAGGTGAGCAGTTCTTC,CATSSSGRLGEQFF
TRBJ1-3,NA,TRBV5-1,NA,TGCGCCAGCAGCACTGACACAGGAAACACCATATATTTT,CASSTDTGNTIYF
TRBJ1-4,NA,TRBV27,NA,TGTGCCAGCAGTTTCCGGAAGGAGGCCGAAAAACTGTTTTTT,CASSFRKEAEKLFF
TRBJ2-1,NA,TRBV28,TRBD2,TGTGCCAGCAGGGAGACTAGCGGGCCAAACAATGAGCAGTTCTTC,CASRETSGPNNEQFF
TRBJ2-3,NA,TRBV5-1,NA,TGCGCCAGCAGCTTGGGAGGGCAGGGCACAGATACGCAGTATTTT,CASSLGGQGTDTQYF
TRBJ1-6,few,TRBV11-2,TRBD1,TGTGCCAGCAGAAGGGGGCAGAATTCACCCCTCCACTTT,CASRRGQNSPLHF
TRBJ2-2,NA,TRBV11-2,TRBD1,TGTGCCAGCAGCTTAAGGCCCCAGGGGGTTAACGGGGAGCTGTTTTTT,CASSLRPQGVNGELFF
TRBJ2-2,few,TRBV2,NA,TGTGCCAGCTTGGACATGAACACCGGGGAGCTGTTTTTT,CASLDMNTGELFF
TRBJ2-5,once,TRBV18,NA,TGTGCCAGCTCATCCCGAGGGCAGAAAGAGACCCAGTACTTC,CASSSRGQKETQYF
TRBJ1-2,NA,TRBV28,NA,TGTGCCAGCAGTTTACAGGGTTTGAGACTTTTCGTGTCTGGCTACACCTTC,CASSLQGLRLFVSGYTF
TRBJ2-3,NA,TRBV4-1,NA,TGCGCCAGCAGCCAGGATAGCGGAACCACAGATACGCAGTATTTT,CASSQDSGTTDTQYF
TRBJ2-6,NA,TRBV18,NA,TGTGCCAGCTCACCACCGCCAGGTTTTTGGGTTGGGGCCAACGTCCTGACTTTC,CASSPPPGFWVGANVLTF
TRBJ2-3,few,TRBV27,TRBD2,TGTGCCAGCAGTTTAGTGGGTAGCGGGATTAGCACAGATACGCAGTATTTT,CASSLVGSGISTDTQYF
TRBJ1-2,NA,TRBV29-1,TRBD1,TGCAGCGTTGAGGGACAGGGGTCGTTAGGCTACACCTTC,CSVEGQGSLGYTF
TRBJ2-2,NA,TRBV29-1,TRBD2,TGCAGCACAGACGGGAGGTACACCGGGGAGCTGTTTTTT,CSTDGRYTGELFF
TRBJ1-1,NA,TRBV4-1,TRBD1,TGCGCCAGCAGCCAAGATCAGCAGGGGGCGCAGAACACTGAAGCTTTCTTT,CASSQDQQGAQNTEAFF
TRBJ1-6,NA,TRBV15,TRBD1,TGTGCCACCAGCGTGGGACAGGGTGATAATTCACCCCTCCACTTT,CATSVGQGDNSPLHF
TRBJ1-2,NA,TRBV29-1,TRBD1,TGCAGCGGGGCATCAGGGGGCTCCTATGGCTACACCTTC,CSGASGGSYGYTF
TRBJ2-5,once,TRBV7-6,NA,TGTGCCAGCAGCCGGGGACTGCAAGAGACCCAGTACTTC,CASSRGLQETQYF
TRBJ2-5,NA,TRBV6-4,NA,TGTGCCAGCAGTGCCCCGTCCCGCGAACAAGAGACCCAGTACTTC,CASSAPSREQETQYF
TRBJ2-2,NA,TRBV10-1,TRBD1,TGCGCCAGCAGAGGACAGGCGAACACCGGGGAGCTGTTTTTT,CASRGQANTGELFF
TRBJ2-3,few,TRBV10-3,TRBD2,TGTGCCATTCGCCAAAATAGCGGGGGGGACACAGATACGCAGTATTTT,CAIRQNSGGDTDTQYF
TRBJ2-6,NA,TRBV2,TRBD2,TGTGCCAGCTCCTTCGGCACGGGGGGACCTGGGGCCAACGTCCTGACTTTC,CASSFGTGGPGANVLTF
TRBJ2-5,NA,TRBV3-1/TRBV3-2,TRBD2,TGTGCCAGCAGCCTCAGGACTAGCGGGAGGGCTACCGAGACCCAGTACTTC,CASSLRTSGRATETQYF
TRBJ2-6,few,TRBV5-1,TRBD2,TGCGCCAGCAGCTTCTCGGCGGGAGATGGGGCCAACGTCCTGACTTTC,CASSFSAGDGANVLTF
TRBJ2-7,NA,TRBV9,TRBD1,TGTGCCAGCAGCGTTTACGGACAGGGCTCCGAGCAGTACTTC,CASSVYGQGSEQYF
TRBJ2-2,NA,TRBV28,NA,TGTGCCAGCGTACGGGACACGAACACCGGGGAGCTGTTTTTT,CASVRDTNTGELFF
TRBJ2-7,NA,TRBV28,TRBD2,TGTGCCAGCAGTTTTTGGACTGCCGTAGGACTAGCGGCCTACGAGCAGTACTTC,CASSFWTAVGLAAYEQYF
TRBJ2-6,NA,TRBV25-1,NA,TGTGCCAGCAGTGAATCGGTGGGCGTCTCTGGGGCCAACGTCCTGACTTTC,CASSESVGVSGANVLTF
TRBJ2-1,once,TRBV7-8,TRBD2,TGTGCCAGCAACCGAGAGCGGGATTGGTCTAACAATGAGCAGTTCTTC,CASNRERDWSNNEQFF
TRBJ1-3,NA,TRBV7-8,TRBD1,TGTGCCAGCAACTTGGGACAGGGTGGAAACACCATATATTTT,CASNLGQGGNTIYF
TRBJ2-1,few,TRBV6-6,TRBD2,TGTGCCAGCAGTTACTCGTTGGAGCGGGAATTCGCTGAGCAGTTCTTC,CASSYSLEREFAEQFF